The 27 T cell receptor beta chains below come from one sample, sequenced in a study of T-cell reconstitution after alpha-beta-depleted transplantation in children. Preparing the TCRbeta library involved the use of unique molecular identifiers. MiXCR was run by TCRdb on the PCR reads, yielding one entry per CDR3 protein. Counted here are about 900,000 distinct CDR3 sequences, 25% to 30% occurring once; the ten biggest clones make up under 30%. The sample here was PBMCs, mostly from graft donor cells, taken 360 days after TCRalphabeta/CD19-depleted stem cell transplant. The receptors come from a boy younger than two who had a stem cell transplant for SCID, so the T cells may come from the graft donor.

This clonotype showed up many times. This chain links TRBV7-2 with TRBJ2-5; TRBD1 agrees at 11 bases. The CDR3 spans 13 residues. V lost 5 bases, J lost 5 bases, and 1 base stayed unmatched. Germline V gives CDR1 SGHTA, CDR2 FQGNSA. CDR3 residues: CASSRDRGETQYF. The CDR3 DNA is TGTGCCAGCAGCCGGGACAGGGGGGAGACCCAGTACTTC.

In its sample, this clonotype was seen many times. The V call is TRBV4-1, the J call TRBJ2-1; D possibly corresponds to TRBD1 (6 bases). Per germline, CDR1 MGHRA and CDR2 YSYEKL. Trimming took off 5 bases at V and 0 bases at J, with 17 bases between the two ends. The CDR3 spans 17 residues. In DNA form, the CDR3 reads TGCGCCAGCAGCGTCCACCGGCAGGGGAGCTCCTACAATGAGCAGTTCTTC. Its protein is CASSVHRQGSSYNEQFF.

In this sample, this clonotype turned up a few times. This chain joins TRBV12-3 or TRBV12-4 and TRBJ2-6, with 10 bases lining up with TRBD1. J was trimmed by 0 bases and V by 11 bases; bases with no gene match: 7. The CDR3 totals 16 residues. The CDR3, as DNA: TGTGCCCTCGGGGGACAGGGGCTCTCTGGGGCCAACGTCCTGACTTTC. Protein sequence: CALGGQGLSGANVLTF.

The CDR3 here is CASSEIGETEYF. Here the CDR3 DNA reads TGTGCCAGCAGTGAAATAGGGGAAACAGAGTACTTC. The chain recombines TRBV2 with TRBJ2-7, with D perhaps TRBD1 (5 bases). Germline V gene sequence: CDR1 SNHLY, CDR2 FYNNEI. The CDR3 runs 12 residues. V was pared by 2 bases and J by 11 bases, with 13 bases between.

J is TRBJ2-5 and V is TRBV7-7; TRBD2 might be the D (6 bases). Germline V gene lookup returns CDR1 SSHAT and CDR2 FNYEAQ (reference sequence). The ends were cut back, 3 bases at V and 5 bases at J, with 25 bases in the middle. This CDR3 is 18 amino acids long. CDR3 residues: CASSLVLAPPGSGETQYF. In nucleotides, the CDR3 is TGTGCCAGCAGCTTGGTCCTAGCGCCACCAGGGTCCGGGGAGACCCAGTACTTC.

The chain links TRBV6-5 to TRBJ2-5, with a tentative D call TRBD1 (6 bases). Germline V gene sequence: CDR1 MNHEY, CDR2 SVGAGI. V was cut by 0 bases and J by 3 bases, with 8 bases left in between. This CDR3 contains 14 residues. CDR3 nucleotide sequence: TGTGCCAGCAGTTACTCGAGGGGGAAAGAGACCCAGTACTTC. Amino acids: CASSYSRGKETQYF.

This sequence joins TRBV6-5 and TRBJ1-5; D is possibly TRBD1 (5 bases). The CDR3 is 14 amino acids. CDR1 and CDR2 from the germline V gene are MNHEY and SVGAGI. Trimming took 2 bases from V and 5 from J, leaving 10 bases between them. The DNA of the CDR3 is TGTGCCAGCAGTTACGGGAGGGGTGATCAGCCCCAGCATTTT. Its translation: CASSYGRGDQPQHF.

This sequence joins TRBV20-1 and TRBJ2-3; maybe TRBD1 (5 bases). CDR3 length equals 13 residues. The V gene's germline CDR1 is DFQATT and CDR2 SNEGSKA (reference sequence). The V gene lost 5 bases and the J gene lost 6 bases, with 15 bases spanning the gap. This chain's CDR3 is CSASKDGADTQYF. CDR3 sequence (DNA): TGCAGTGCTTCGAAGGATGGGGCCGATACGCAGTATTTT.

The rearrangement joins TRBV29-1 to TRBJ2-1, with D tentatively TRBD2 (6 bases). Trimming took 0 bases from V and 8 from J, leaving 11 bases between them. Germline V lookup: CDR1 SQVTM, CDR2 ANQGSEA. This CDR3 is 13 amino acids long. The CDR3 DNA reads TGCAGCGTTGAAGATCTAGGAGGGGATGAGCAGTTCTTC. Translation gives CSVEDLGGDEQFF.

This clonotype was observed once. V usage is TRBV4-2 and J usage is TRBJ1-1; D ambiguous. V shed 0 bases and J shed 6 bases, with 14 bases lying between them. Germline V gene lookup returns CDR1 LGHNA and CDR2 YNFKEQ. The CDR3 is 15 residues long. As DNA, the CDR3 is TGTGCCAGCAGCCAAGATCCACACCGAGAGGCTGAAGCTTTCTTT. This sequence encodes CASSQDPHREAEAFF.

Only a few counts were recorded for this clonotype. The rearrangement joins TRBV15 to TRBJ1-1; no definite D call. Germline CDR1 reads LNHNV; CDR2 reads YYDKDF (reference sequence). Trimming took off 0 bases at V and 4 bases at J, with 21 bases between the two ends. The CDR3 length is 18 residues. CDR3 amino acids: CATSRDLFRRWGSTEAFF. Here the CDR3 DNA reads TGTGCCACCAGCAGAGATCTCTTTCGTCGCTGGGGTTCCACTGAAGCTTTCTTT.

The chain carries TRBV7-9 and TRBJ2-2; D may be TRBD2 (6 bases). Trimming left V 5 bases short and J 4 bases short, with 17 bases between. The germline V gene has CDR1 SEHNR and CDR2 FQNEAQ (reference sequence). The CDR3 runs 16 residues. The CDR3 coding sequence is TGTGCCAGCAGCCCCACCCGGGACTCTATCACCGGGGAGCTGTTTTTT. It yields the protein CASSPTRDSITGELFF.

This clonotype appeared once. The J gene is TRBJ1-2, the V gene TRBV20-1; D gene ambiguous. V lost 7 bases, J lost 1 base, and 7 bases lay in between. CDR1 DFQATT and CDR2 SNEGSKA come from the germline V gene (reference sequence). This CDR3 has 11 amino acids. CDR3 nucleotides: TGCAGTGTACGACGTAACTATGGCTACACCTTC. It translates to CSVRRNYGYTF.

This clonotype was observed a few times. The genes are TRBV2 and TRBJ2-1, with D unclear. The V end lost 4 bases, the J end lost 15 bases, and 4 bases lay between the germline ends. The germline CDR1 and CDR2 sequences are SNHLY and FYNNEI. The CDR3 sequence is 8 residues long. The CDR3 spells CASSGRFF. The CDR3 nucleotides read TGTGCCAGCAGTGGGCGGTTCTTC.

J is TRBJ2-3 and V is TRBV3-1; D call uncertain. Germline V lookup: CDR1 LGHDT, CDR2 YNNKEL (reference sequence). V was shortened by 3 bases and J by 8 bases, with 27 bases between the two germline ends. The CDR3 covers 18 residues. CDR3 sequence (DNA): TGTGCCAGCAGCCAGCCCCGGCCCGGACGGAGCCCCGTGGCTACGCAGTATTTT. Its translation is CASSQPRPGRSPVATQYF.

The genes are TRBV7-2 and TRBJ1-5; D is ambiguous. The CDR3 sequence is 15 residues long. Germline CDR1 reads SGHTA; CDR2 reads FQGNSA. Trimming removed 4 bases at V and 0 bases at J, with 10 bases between. CDR3 residues: CASSSDILSNQPQHF. The CDR3 DNA follows: TGTGCCAGCAGCTCAGACATACTTAGCAATCAGCCCCAGCATTTT.

V is TRBV9 and J is TRBJ1-3; 7 positions match TRBD1. Germline V gene data show CDR1 as SGDLS and CDR2 as YYNGEE. This CDR3 comprises 18 residues. After removal of 3 bases from V and 0 bases from J, the junction contained 12 bases not matched to a gene. In nucleotides, the CDR3 is TGTGCCAGCAGCGCCCACCGGGACAGTGATATCTCTGGAAACACCATATATTTT. Its protein product is CASSAHRDSDISGNTIYF.

This clonotype was recorded many times. The rearrangement uses TRBV9 and TRBJ1-1; D gene unclear. There are 13 residues in the CDR3. With 5 bases removed from V and 2 bases from J, the gap between germline ends came to 10 bases. Looked up from germline, CDR1 is SGDLS and CDR2 is YYNGEE. The CDR3, as DNA: TGTGCCAGCAGTGTGGCCGGAAACACTGAAGCTTTCTTT. Protein sequence: CASSVAGNTEAFF.

This clonotype was detected only a few times. V is TRBV7-2 and J is TRBJ2-1, with 9 bases matching TRBD2. The CDR3 is made up of 15 amino acids. V shed 10 bases, J shed 0 bases, and the junction held 7 bases outside the gene matches. Per the germline V gene, CDR1 is SGHTA and CDR2 is FQGNSA. In DNA, the CDR3 is TGTGCCATTTTAGCGGGGGACCCCTCCTACAATGAGCAGTTCTTC. This translates into CAILAGDPSYNEQFF. The entire variable domain, with the rest obtained from reference TRBV7-2 and TRBJ2-1, is as follows: GAGVSQSPSNKVTEKGKDVELRCDPISGHTALYWYRQSLGQGLEFLIYFQGNSAPDKSGLPSDRFSAERTGGSVSTLTIQRTQQEDSAVYLCAILAGDPSYNEQFFGPGTRLTVL.

The CDR3 nucleotides read TGTGCCAGCAGTTTGGGGAATCTGAGGACCGGGGAGCTGTTTTTT. Its translation is CASSLGNLRTGELFF. This chain joins TRBV12-3 or TRBV12-4 and TRBJ2-2, with unresolved D. V was cut by 3 bases and J by 5 bases, with 13 bases left in between. The CDR3 totals 15 residues.

This clonotype occurred a few times. The rearrangement uses TRBV5-6 and TRBJ1-5, with 9 bases that match TRBD1. J was trimmed by 6 bases and V by 0 bases; bases with no gene match: 4. Per germline, CDR1 SGHDT and CDR2 YYEEEE. CDR3 length equals 15 residues. The CDR3 protein is CASSLAGTGSQPQHF. The CDR3 DNA is TGTGCCAGCAGCTTGGCCGGGACAGGGAGTCAGCCCCAGCATTTT. The whole variable domain, remainder taken from reference TRBV5-6 and TRBJ1-5, is DAGVTQSPTHLIKTRGQQVTLRCSPKSGHDTVSWYQQALGQGPQFIFQYYEEEERQRGNFPDRFSGHQFPNYSSELNVNALLLGDSALYLCASSLAGTGSQPQHFGDGTRLSIL.

V gene TRBV28 combines with J gene TRBJ2-5, with TRBD2 identical over 7 bases. CDR1 and CDR2 from the germline V gene are MDHEN and SYDVKM. The CDR3 is 17 amino acids. The V gene end was trimmed by 6 bases and the J gene end by 2 bases; junction bases not matched to a gene: 15. CDR3 sequence reads: CASSYRQPGLGQETQYF. The CDR3 DNA is TGTGCCAGCAGCTACCGTCAACCCGGACTAGGACAAGAGACCCAGTACTTC.

The rearrangement uses TRBV10-2 and TRBJ1-1; D is unresolved. Per germline, CDR1 WSHSY and CDR2 SAAADI. The CDR3 is 13 residues long. The V gene lost 4 bases and the J gene lost 4 bases, with 10 bases spanning the gap. The CDR3 DNA is TGCGCCAGCAGTGCTAGGGTTGGCACTGAAGCTTTCTTT. It is translated as CASSARVGTEAFF.

This clonotype was seen ten or more times. CDR3 coding DNA: TGTGCCAGCAGTCCTATCCAGGGGGGGGATGAGCAGTTCTTC. Translating it yields CASSPIQGGDEQFF. The genes are TRBV27 and TRBJ2-1; possibly TRBD1 or TRBD2 for D (7 bases each). V lost 5 bases, J lost 8 bases, and 16 bases lay in between. The CDR3 sequence is 14 residues long. In germline, CDR1 is MNHEY, CDR2 SMNVEV (reference sequence).

The chain joins TRBV5-1 to TRBJ2-1; 13 bases match TRBD2. The V gene's germline CDR1 is SGHRS and CDR2 YFSETQ. The ends lost 1 base at V and 7 bases at J; junction bases unmatched: 8. CDR3 length equals 17 residues. Here the CDR3 DNA reads TGCGCCAGCAGCTTGAGCACTAGCGGGGGGGCGTTTAATGAGCAGTTCTTC. It codes for CASSLSTSGGAFNEQFF.

The J gene is TRBJ2-3, the V gene TRBV6-1, with 8 bases aligning to TRBD1. The CDR3 spans 15 residues. Unmatched junction bases numbered 17, after V lost 10 bases and J lost 8 bases. CDR1 and CDR2 (germline): MNHNS, SASEGT. Here the CDR3 DNA reads TGTGCCACCAAAGGTCGCAGGGGGCGCGGAGGTACGCAGTATTTT. Protein product: CATKGRRGRGGTQYF.

This clonotype has more than one count but fewer than ten. The rearrangement links TRBV4-1 to TRBJ2-7, with D uncertain. V lost 1 base to trimming and J lost 5 bases, with 12 bases between them. Germline values: CDR1 MGHRA, CDR2 YSYEKL. This CDR3 contains 14 residues. CDR3 in DNA: TGCGCCAGCAGCCAAGGGACCGCCTTCAACGAGCAGTACTTC. Protein product: CASSQGTAFNEQYF.